This T cell receptor (beta chain) was recorded in a study of control samples from healthy donors and cancer patients. Germline CDR1 and CDR2: SGHNT and YENEEA. The CDR3 totals 13 residues. V lost 5 bases to trimming and J lost 7 bases, with 12 bases between them. Repertoires were generated with immunoSEQ multiplex PCR, while TCRdb's copy carries only in-frame clones and drops some. The table records about 130,000 clones, about 90% of them present only once. Sample: blood. The sequence was obtained from a man aged 18 to 35 in good health. The rearrangement joins TRBV11-3 to TRBJ2-1, with D maybe TRBD1 (5 bases). CDR3 in amino acids: CASSGAGPNEQFF. The CDR3 nucleotides read TGTGCCAGCAGCGGGGCAGGTCCTAATGAGCAGTTCTTC.